The present TCR beta chain was sequenced within a study of cytomegalovirus exposure and HLA in healthy donors. The assay was immunoSEQ multiplex PCR, and TCRdb's table has in-frame clones only and misses some. In the table there are 95,000 to 120,000 clones, about 94% of which are singletons. Germline lookup yields CDR1 SGDLS and CDR2 YYNGEE. The CDR3 is 15 amino acids. J was trimmed by 6 bases and V by 8 bases; bases with no gene match: 11. The receptor's source is a woman under 30 in good health and CMV-seronegative. Sequenced input: PBMCs. The V call is TRBV9, the J call TRBJ2-2; 9 bases fit TRBD2. CDR3 bases: TGTGCCAGTCAGGGCGGGGGGGCCATCTCCGGGGAGCTGTTTTTT. Translation gives CASQGGGAISGELFF.